The TCR beta chain under discussion was sequenced for a study of T cell repertoires in cytomegalovirus infection. Study in general: Carrying CMV and the relevant HLA type showed in public TCR beta signatures.

General study findings and limits: Pooled public TCR beta family frequency picked out CMV carriers with the relevant HLA. The study found HLA-C-restricted CMV-specific TCR beta clonotypes dominating the ex vivo response.

Germline CDR1 is MNHNY and CDR2 is SVGAGI (reference sequence). V lost 5 bases to trimming and J lost 4 bases, with 20 bases between them. CDR3 size: 17 residues. One entry per CDR3 protein, called by TCRdb with MiXCR from the reads. Among 350,000 to 550,000 distinct CDR3 sequences, roughly 30% were seen once, and the ten largest hold 12% to 15%. This clonotype turned up a few times. Its antigen is still unknown. This receptor was obtained from a human donor in good health (CMV status not recorded). Some clones in this sample may be carry-over from other donors' samples. The J gene is TRBJ2-2, the V gene TRBV6-6; D assignment may be TRBD1 or TRBD2 (6 bases each). Sequencing used PBMCs. Here the CDR3 reads CASSAIQVGGRTGELFF. The CDR3 nucleotides read TGTGCCAGCAGTGCCATACAGGTCGGGGGCCGCACCGGGGAGCTGTTTTTT.